These 3 T cell receptor beta chains were sequenced from one sample in a study of T cell repertoires in ileal Crohn's disease (dated by TCRdb to the late 2010s). Preparation of the library involved the immunoSEQ multiplex PCR assay. Drawn from immuneACCESS, this table holds only the in-frame rearrangements with V and J called that TCRdb kept. Clones are partly lost; checked studies trace under half to an unresolved V gene and leave the rest unexplained. The sample table records 10,000 to 15,000 clones; roughly 80% of these occur just once. The ten largest clonotypes hold more than 15% of the sample. The time point label on this specimen signifies: neoterminal ileum biopsy at postoperative endoscopy, about 6 months after surgery. Material: ileal tissue. The receptors derive from an adult with Crohn's disease.

The V call is TRBV6-5, the J call TRBJ2-3; 8 nucleotides align to TRBD2. J lost 2 bases, V lost 6 bases, and 1 base had no gene match. The CDR3 has 13 amino acids. CDR1 MNHEY and CDR2 SVGAGI come from the germline V gene. The DNA for the CDR3 is TGTGCCAGCAGACTAGCGGACACAGATACGCAGTATTTT. Translated: CASRLADTDTQYF.

This sequence joins TRBV27 and TRBJ1-2, with D perhaps matching TRBD1 (5 bases). V shed 5 bases and J shed 3 bases, with 10 bases lying between them. Germline CDR1 reads MNHEY; CDR2 reads SMNVEV (reference sequence). This CDR3 has 13 residues. The CDR3 loop is CASSRGFDYGYTF. CDR3 in DNA: TGTGCCAGCAGTAGGGGATTTGACTATGGCTACACCTTC.

The V gene is TRBV7-2, the J gene TRBJ1-2; no reliable D call. The CDR3 consists of 13 residues. V lost 4 bases to trimming and J lost 2 bases, with 8 bases between them. Germline assignment: CDR1 SGHTA and CDR2 FQGNSA. This chain's CDR3 is CASSYSGNYGYTF. Here the CDR3 DNA reads TGTGCCAGCAGCTACTCGGGGAACTATGGCTACACCTTC.